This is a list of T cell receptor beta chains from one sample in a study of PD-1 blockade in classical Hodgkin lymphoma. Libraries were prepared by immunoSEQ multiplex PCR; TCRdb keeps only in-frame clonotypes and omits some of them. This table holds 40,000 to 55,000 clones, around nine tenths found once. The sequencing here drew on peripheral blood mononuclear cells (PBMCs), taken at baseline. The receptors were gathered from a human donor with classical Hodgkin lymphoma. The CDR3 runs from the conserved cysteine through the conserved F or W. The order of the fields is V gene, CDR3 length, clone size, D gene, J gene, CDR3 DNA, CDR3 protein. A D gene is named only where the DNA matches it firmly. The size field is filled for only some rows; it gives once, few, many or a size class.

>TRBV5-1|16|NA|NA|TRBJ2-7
TGCGCCAGCAGCTTGGATATCGGGACGGGGACCTACGAGCAGTACTTC
CASSLDIGTGTYEQYF
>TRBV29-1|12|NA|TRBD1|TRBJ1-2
TGCAGCGTTGGCCAGGGGGTCTTTGGCTACACCTTC
CSVGQGVFGYTF
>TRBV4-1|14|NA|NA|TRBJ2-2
TGCGCCAGCAGCCCCCTTCCTAGTTCCGGGGAGCTGTTTTTT
CASSPLPSSGELFF
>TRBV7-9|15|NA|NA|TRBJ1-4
TGTGCCAGCAGCTTATTGGGTGCAACTAATGAAAAACTGTTTTTT
CASSLLGATNEKLFF
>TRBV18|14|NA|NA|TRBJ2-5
TGTGCCAGCTCACCCTTACGGGGGCAAGAGACCCAGTACTTC
CASSPLRGQETQYF
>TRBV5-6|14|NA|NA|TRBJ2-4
TGTGCCAGCAGCTTGGGTCAGAGCAAAAACATTCAGTACTTC
CASSLGQSKNIQYF
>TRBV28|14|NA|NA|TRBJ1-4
TGTGCCAGCAGTTTAATTACTATTAATGAAAAACTGTTTTTT
CASSLITINEKLFF
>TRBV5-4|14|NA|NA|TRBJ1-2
TGTGCCAGCAGCTTAGCCGGCCTTAACTATGGCTACACCTTC
CASSLAGLNYGYTF
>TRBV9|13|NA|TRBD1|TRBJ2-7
TGTGCCAGCAGCGTAGCACAGGGGACCGAGCAGTACTTC
CASSVAQGTEQYF
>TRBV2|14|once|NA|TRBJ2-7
TGTGCCAGCAGGGTCAGGGGGAGGACCTACGAGCAGTACTTC
CASRVRGRTYEQYF
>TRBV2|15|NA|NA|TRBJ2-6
TGTGCCAGCAGAAAGGGCGGCTCTGGGGCCAACGTCCTGACTTTC
CASRKGGSGANVLTF
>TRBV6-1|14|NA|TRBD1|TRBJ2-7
TGTGCCAGCAGTGACTGGACAGGGATTTACGAGCAGTACTTC
CASSDWTGIYEQYF
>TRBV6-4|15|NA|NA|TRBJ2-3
TGTGCCAGCAGTGACTCGCCCGAAAGCACAGATACGCAGTATTTT
CASSDSPESTDTQYF
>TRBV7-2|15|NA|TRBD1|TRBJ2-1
TGTGCCAGCAGCTTGTTCGACAGGGTTGTTGATGAGCAGTTCTTC
CASSLFDRVVDEQFF
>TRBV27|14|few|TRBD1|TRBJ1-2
TGTGCCAGCAGTACAGGACAGGGCCTCTATGGCTACACCTTC
CASSTGQGLYGYTF
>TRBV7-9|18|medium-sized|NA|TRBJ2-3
TGTGCCAGCAGCTTAGTGGGTACAGCGCTAACCTACACAGATACGCAGTATTTT
CASSLVGTALTYTDTQYF
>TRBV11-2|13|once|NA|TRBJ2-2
TGTGCCAGCAGCTCGAGCGGCACCGGGGAGCTGTTTTTT
CASSSSGTGELFF
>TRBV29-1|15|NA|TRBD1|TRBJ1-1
TGCAGCGTGGGAAAGCCAGGGGGGCCCAGCACTGAAGCTTTCTTT
CSVGKPGGPSTEAFF
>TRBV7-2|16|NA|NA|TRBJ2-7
TGTGCCAGCAGCCCCGTCCGGACTGGAATCCTACGAGTGCAGTACTTC
CASSPVRTGILRVQYF
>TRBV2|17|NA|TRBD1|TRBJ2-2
TGTGCCAGCAGTGAATTCAGGACAGGGCCGAACACCGGGGAGCTGTTTTTT
CASSEFRTGPNTGELFF
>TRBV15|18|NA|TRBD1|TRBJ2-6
TGTGCCACCAGCATTGACAGGGGCCCTAACTCTGGGGCCAACGTCCTGACTTTC
CATSIDRGPNSGANVLTF
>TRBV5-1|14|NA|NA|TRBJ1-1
TGCGCCAGCAGCTTGATGCGGGGAGACGAAAAAGCTTTCTTT
CASSLMRGDEKAFF
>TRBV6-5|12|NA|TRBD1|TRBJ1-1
TGTGCCAGCAACCGACAGGGGTCTGAAGCTTTCTTT
CASNRQGSEAFF
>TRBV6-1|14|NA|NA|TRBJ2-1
TGTGCCAGCAGAGCCTTAGGACAGTTCAATGAGCAGTTCTTC
CASRALGQFNEQFF
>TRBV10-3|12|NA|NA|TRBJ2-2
TGTGCCATCAGTGACTACACCGGGGAGCTGTTTTTT
CAISDYTGELFF
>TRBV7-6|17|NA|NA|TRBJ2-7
TGTGCCAGCAGCTTAGTGGCGGCGGCAGGTCGCTCGGGAGAGCAGTACTTC
CASSLVAAAGRSGEQYF
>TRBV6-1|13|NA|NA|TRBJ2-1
TGTGCCAGCACCGAAGGAGCTAACAATGAGCAGTTCTTC
CASTEGANNEQFF
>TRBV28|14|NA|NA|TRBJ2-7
TGTGCCAGCAGTTTATGGTACGGGACCTACGAGCAGTACTTC
CASSLWYGTYEQYF
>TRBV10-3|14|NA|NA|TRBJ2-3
TGTGCCATCAGTGTGGGGGGTTTCACAGATACGCAGTATTTT
CAISVGGFTDTQYF
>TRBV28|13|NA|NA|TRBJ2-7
TGTGCCAGCAGTTTAGCGGGTCGCTACGAGCAGTACTTC
CASSLAGRYEQYF
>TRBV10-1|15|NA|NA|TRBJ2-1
TGCGCCAGCAGTGAGTACCTGCGGGGATACAATGAGCAGTTCTTC
CASSEYLRGYNEQFF
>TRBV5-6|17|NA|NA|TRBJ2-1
TGTGCCAGCAGCTCCCACCCCCCCGGGGGCTCCTACAATGAGCAGTTCTTC
CASSSHPPGGSYNEQFF
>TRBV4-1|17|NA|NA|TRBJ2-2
TGCGCCAGCAGCCAAGATAGGGGCAGGACGAACACCGGGGAGCTGTTTTTT
CASSQDRGRTNTGELFF
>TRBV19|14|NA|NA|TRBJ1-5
TGTGCCAGTAGGTCGGGGGTGAACAATCAGCCCCAGCATTTT
CASRSGVNNQPQHF
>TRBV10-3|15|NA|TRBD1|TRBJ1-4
TGTGCCATCAGTGAGTTCGTGACAGGGCATGAAAAACTGTTTTTT
CAISEFVTGHEKLFF
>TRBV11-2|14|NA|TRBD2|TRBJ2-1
TGTGCCAGCAGCTTAGTACCGGGGGGGAATGAGCAGTTCTTC
CASSLVPGGNEQFF
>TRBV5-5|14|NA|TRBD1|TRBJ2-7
TGTGCCAGCAGGATAGGTACAGGGGGCTACGAGCAGTACTTC
CASRIGTGGYEQYF
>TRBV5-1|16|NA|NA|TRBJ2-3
TGCGCCAGCAGCGACGGAGGGTCAGGGAGCACAGATACGCAGTATTTT
CASSDGGSGSTDTQYF
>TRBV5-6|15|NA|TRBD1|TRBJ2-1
TGTGCCAGCAGCTCCCGGGACAGGGGATTGAGTGAGCAGTTCTTC
CASSSRDRGLSEQFF
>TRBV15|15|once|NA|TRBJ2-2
TGTGCCACCAGCAGTAAACAGGTTCGGACCGGGGAGCTGTTTTTT
CATSSKQVRTGELFF
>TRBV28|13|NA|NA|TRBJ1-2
TGTGCCAGCAGACCAGGGTCTACCTATGGCTACACCTTC
CASRPGSTYGYTF
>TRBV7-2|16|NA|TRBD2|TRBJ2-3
TGTGCCAGCAGCCGACTAGCGGGGGGCCTACGCGATACGCAGTATTTT
CASSRLAGGLRDTQYF
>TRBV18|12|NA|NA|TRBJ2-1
TGTGCCAGCTCACCTAGCACCAATGAGCAGTTCTTC
CASSPSTNEQFF
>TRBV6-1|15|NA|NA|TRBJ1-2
TGTGCCAGCAGTGAAGGGGGGGGAGGGGGCTATGGCTACACCTTC
CASSEGGGGGYGYTF
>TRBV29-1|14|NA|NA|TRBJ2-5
TGCAGCGTTGAAGATAAGGGGTGGGAAGAGACCCAGTACTTC
CSVEDKGWEETQYF
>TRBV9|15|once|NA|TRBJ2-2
TGTGCCAGCAGCCTCGTCGGAGGGGGGCACGGGGAGCTGTTTTTT
CASSLVGGGHGELFF
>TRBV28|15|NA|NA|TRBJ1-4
TGTGCCAGCAGACTAGGGGGTAGGGGTAATGAAAAACTGTTTTTT
CASRLGGRGNEKLFF
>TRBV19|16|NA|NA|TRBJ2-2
TGTGCCAGTAGTATGTCAGGGTTTGTGGCCCACGGGGAGCTGTTTTTT
CASSMSGFVAHGELFF
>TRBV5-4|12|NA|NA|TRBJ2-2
TGTGCCAGCAGCCAGTGGTCCGGGGAGCTGTTTTTT
CASSQWSGELFF